This T cell receptor (beta chain) was recovered during a study of blood T cell repertoires in COVID-19. Study information: The analysed material was cDNA or gDNA that came from T cells, B-cell-depleted T cells, or PBMCs.

Original methodology: Reference gene primer amplification yielded estimated nucleated cell counts. The table came from immunoSEQ multiplex PCR; TCRdb's copy has only in-frame clones and leaves some out. That table is the source of V, J and clone size, and D and trimming were worked out from the DNA. The table shows about 80,000 clones, with around 76% occurring only once. The material sequenced was peripheral blood. This clonotype was obtained from a man in his sixties or seventies with active or convalescent COVID-19.

The CDR3 sequence: CASSSDRAVVGYTF. CDR3 coding DNA: TGTGCCAGCAGTTCGGACAGGGCGGTTGTCGGCTACACCTTC. This sequence joins TRBV6-2 or TRBV6-3 and TRBJ1-2; TRBD1 matches at 8 bases. The CDR3 consists of 14 residues. Per the germline V gene, CDR1 is MNHEY and CDR2 is SVGEGT. J was trimmed by 8 bases and V by 4 bases; bases with no gene match: 9.